A selection of T cell receptor beta chains follows, all from one sample in a study of cytomegalovirus exposure and HLA in healthy donors. Repertoires were generated with immunoSEQ multiplex PCR, while TCRdb's copy carries only in-frame clones and drops some. The sample has over 120,000 clones, about 76% seen once. Sequenced input: PBMCs. The receptors derive from a male donor in good health and CMV-seronegative. Each CDR3 is given with its conserved first and last residue. Each record gives: clone size, D gene, V gene, J gene, CDR3 DNA, CDR3 protein. A D gene is named only where the DNA matches it firmly. Part of the rows lack a size; the others show once, few, many or a class for expanded clones.

size: -
D: TRBD1
V: TRBV7-3
J: TRBJ2-2
DNA: TGTGCCAGCAGCTCCGGACAGGGGAATTCCGGGGAGCTGTTTTTT
CDR3: CASSSGQGNSGELFF

size: -
D: TRBD1
V: TRBV5-6
J: TRBJ2-7
DNA: TGTGCCAGCAGCACCGACAGGGCCTTTATCTCCTACGAGCAGTACTTC
CDR3: CASSTDRAFISYEQYF

size: -
D: TRBD2
V: TRBV19
J: TRBJ2-1
DNA: TGTGCCAGTAGTATAGGTCTAGCGGGTGAAGGTCGGTTCTTC
CDR3: CASSIGLAGEGRFF

size: -
D: -
V: TRBV5-8
J: TRBJ2-7
DNA: TGTGCCAGCAGCTTTCAGGGCATAGAATACGAGCAGTACTTC
CDR3: CASSFQGIEYEQYF

size: -
D: -
V: TRBV6-5
J: TRBJ2-7
DNA: TGTGCCAGCAGTCTGACCCTAGCTTCCTACGAGCAGTACTTC
CDR3: CASSLTLASYEQYF

size: once
D: -
V: TRBV4-3
J: TRBJ1-6
DNA: TGCGCCAGCAGCCAAGTCTCAACGGGGAGGGTACGGTCACCCCTCCACTTT
CDR3: CASSQVSTGRVRSPLHF

size: -
D: TRBD1
V: TRBV19
J: TRBJ2-6
DNA: TGTGCCAGTAGTATAGGGGGGGACAGGGGTCTTGGGGCCAACGTCCTGACTTTC
CDR3: CASSIGGDRGLGANVLTF

size: -
D: -
V: TRBV5-1
J: TRBJ2-3
DNA: TGCGCCAGCAGCTTGGGAGTCTGGACAGATACGCAGTATTTT
CDR3: CASSLGVWTDTQYF

size: -
D: -
V: TRBV9
J: TRBJ2-2
DNA: TGTGCCAGCAGCGTAGTGCCGGGGGAGACCGGGGAGCTGTTTTTT
CDR3: CASSVVPGETGELFF

size: -
D: TRBD2
V: TRBV9
J: TRBJ2-5
DNA: TGTGCCAGCAGCGTAGTTAGCGGGATCCAAGAGACCCAGTACTTC
CDR3: CASSVVSGIQETQYF

size: -
D: -
V: TRBV7-2
J: TRBJ1-1
DNA: TGTGCCAGCAGCTTAAAGGCGACTGGGAACACTGAAGCTTTCTTT
CDR3: CASSLKATGNTEAFF

size: -
D: -
V: TRBV27
J: TRBJ1-2
DNA: TGTGCCAGCGGCAGGGTCTACGGCTACACCTTC
CDR3: CASGRVYGYTF

size: -
D: TRBD1
V: TRBV7-9
J: TRBJ1-1
DNA: TGTGCCAGCAGGCAACAGGGGGCGATGGGCACTGAAGCTTTCTTT
CDR3: CASRQQGAMGTEAFF

size: -
D: TRBD2
V: TRBV4-2
J: TRBJ2-7
DNA: TGTGCCAGCAGCCAGCCTAGCGGGAGGGCCCGCGAGCAGTACTTC
CDR3: CASSQPSGRAREQYF

size: -
D: -
V: TRBV10-2
J: TRBJ2-7
DNA: TGCGCCAGCAGTGTTTGGGCTTCCTCCTACGAGCAGTACTTC
CDR3: CASSVWASSYEQYF

size: few
D: -
V: TRBV9
J: TRBJ1-2
DNA: TGTGCCAGCAGCGTAGACGGACAGTGGGCTGGCTACACCTTC
CDR3: CASSVDGQWAGYTF

size: few
D: -
V: TRBV29-1
J: TRBJ1-1
DNA: TGCAGCGCCCGAAGAGGGTTGAACACTGAAGCTTTCTTT
CDR3: CSARRGLNTEAFF

size: -
D: TRBD2
V: TRBV5-6
J: TRBJ2-3
DNA: TGTGCCAGCAGCTTGTCCCCTCGGCGCGGGAGGCTAAGCACAGATACGCAGTATTTT
CDR3: CASSLSPRRGRLSTDTQYF

size: -
D: -
V: TRBV7-2
J: TRBJ2-7
DNA: TGTGCCAGCAGCTTAGACGGGGGAACCTACGAGCAGTACTTC
CDR3: CASSLDGGTYEQYF

size: -
D: TRBD2
V: TRBV9
J: TRBJ2-7
DNA: TGTGCCAGCAGCGTAGGCGCGGGAGGGCATTACGAGCAGTACTTC
CDR3: CASSVGAGGHYEQYF